The 13 T cell receptor beta chains below come from one sample, sequenced in a study of T cells after yellow fever vaccination. TCRdb processed the 5' RACE reads anew with MiXCR; each CDR3 protein has one entry. This table holds 4,500 to 5,000 distinct CDR3 sequences, less than 9.5% found once. The sequenced sample was PBMCs, either bulk or a sorted T-cell subset (CD4+, CD8+, memory, or dextramer-sorted; not recorded which), obtained approximately 40 days after the first yellow fever vaccination. These receptors all stem from a man aged 18 to 29 who received the YFV17D yellow fever vaccine.

By share of the sample, this clonotype is medium-sized. The chain has TRBV28 and TRBJ2-1; 7 nucleotides align to TRBD1. CDR3 length: 16 amino acids. The V gene's germline CDR1 is MDHEN and CDR2 SYDVKM. After removal of 5 bases from V and 5 bases from J, the junction contained 12 bases not matched to a gene. The CDR3 sequence: CASSPPRDSHNNEQFF. The CDR3 DNA reads as TGTGCCAGCAGTCCGCCTCGGGACAGCCACAACAATGAGCAGTTCTTC.

About this clonotype: A much bigger clone sits one base away, suggesting this may be a read error. The CDR3 is CASSTELKATQHF. The CDR3 region has the DNA TGTGCCAGCAGTACCGAACTAAAGGCTACGCAGCATTTT. The chain uses TRBV6-5 and TRBJ2-3; D not resolved. The end of the DNA is better explained by TRBJ1-5, so the J call may be wrong. This CDR3 has 13 amino acids. CDR1 is MNHEY and CDR2 is SVGAGI in the germline V gene.

This clonotype appeared a few times. V usage is TRBV5-4 and J usage is TRBJ2-5, with TRBD2 matching 7 bases. The CDR3 has 14 amino acids. From germline, CDR1 is SGHNT and CDR2 YYREEE (reference sequence). Unmatched junction bases numbered 6, after V lost 4 bases and J lost 3 bases. CDR3 sequence: CASSQGLGKETQYF. CDR3 DNA: TGTGCCAGCAGCCAAGGACTAGGCAAAGAGACCCAGTACTTC. Filled out from reference TRBV5-4 and TRBJ2-5, the complete variable domain reads ETGVTQSPTHLIKTRGQQVTLRCSSQSGHNTVSWYQQALGQGPQFIFQYYREEENGRGNFPPRFSGLQFPNYSSELNVNALELDDSALYLCASSQGLGKETQYFGPGTRLLVL.

This clonotype was observed many times. J is TRBJ2-3 and V is TRBV7-6; the D is unclear. This CDR3 contains 14 residues. Germline V gene sequence: CDR1 SGHVS, CDR2 FNYEAQ. The germline V and J ends were trimmed by 0 bases and 4 bases, with 8 bases remaining between them. The CDR3 DNA is TGTGCCAGCAGCTTAGCTCCTAGTGCAGATACGCAGTATTTT. It is translated as CASSLAPSADTQYF.

This clonotype has a count of ten or more. The rearrangement joins TRBV4-1 to TRBJ1-1; D uncertain. The germline gives CDR1 MGHRA, CDR2 YSYEKL. The CDR3 spans 17 residues. V lost 3 bases and J 4 bases, leaving 21 bases between the germline ends. The CDR3 spells CASSHPSPVKGFTEAFF. For the CDR3, the DNA is TGCGCCAGCAGCCATCCAAGCCCAGTTAAAGGTTTCACTGAAGCTTTCTTT.

This clonotype showed up many times. This chain links TRBV6-1 with TRBJ2-3, with 11 bases lining up with TRBD1. Germline V gene sequence: CDR1 MNHNS, CDR2 SASEGT. There are 15 residues in the CDR3. The J segment lost 8 bases and the V segment lost 1 base, leaving 5 bases of the junction unmatched. The CDR3 sequence is CASSEVGTGGSTQYF. The CDR3 nucleotides are TGTGCCAGCAGTGAAGTTGGGACAGGGGGAAGTACGCAGTATTTT.

The CDR3 protein is CASSLLYNEQFF. In DNA, the CDR3 is TGTGCCAGCAGCTTACTATACAATGAGCAGTTCTTC. The rearrangement joins TRBV28 to TRBJ2-1; D not resolved. Germline V lookup: CDR1 MDHEN, CDR2 SYDVKM. This CDR3 is built from 12 residues. V lost 6 bases, J lost 4 bases, and 7 bases lay in between.

Many counts were recorded for this clonotype. The chain carries TRBV5-4 and TRBJ2-7; TRBD2 might be the D (6 bases). V was cut by 4 bases and J by 4 bases, with 15 bases left in between. The CDR3 loop spans 14 amino acids. CDR1 is SGHNT, CDR2 YYREEE, per germline (reference sequence). The DNA for the CDR3 is TGTGCCAGCAGCCTAGAGCGGGCCGATTACGAGCAGTACTTC. It is translated as CASSLERADYEQYF.

This clonotype was counted many times. V and J are TRBV6-2 or TRBV6-3 and TRBJ1-5; no clear D gene. The CDR3 totals 13 residues. Germline V gene sequence: CDR1 MNHEY, CDR2 SVGEGT. V was pared by 5 bases and J by 4 bases, with 9 bases between. Written as DNA, the CDR3 is TGTGCCAGCAGTCCCAACTCGAATCAGCCCCAGCATTTT. This translates into CASSPNSNQPQHF.

This clonotype was counted ten times or more. The chain uses TRBV6-5 and TRBJ1-2; D perhaps matches TRBD1 (5 bases). Germline CDR1 reads MNHEY; CDR2 reads SVGAGI. Trimming pared 4 bases from V and 3 bases from J, leaving 15 bases between. The CDR3 totals 15 residues. CDR3 amino acids: CASSSVLETDYGYTF. The CDR3 DNA is TGTGCCAGCAGTTCCGTCCTCGAGACAGACTATGGCTACACCTTC.

By its share, this clonotype is medium-sized (0.01 to 0.1%). The rearrangement links TRBV5-1 to TRBJ1-6, with TRBD1 as a possible D gene (5 bases). V was shortened by 0 bases and J by 8 bases, with 12 bases between the two germline ends. The CDR3 is made up of 15 amino acids. Germline CDR1 SGHRS, CDR2 YFSETQ. CDR3 protein: CASSLGDRLYSPLHF. The CDR3 region has the DNA TGCGCCAGCAGCTTGGGGGACCGCCTGTATTCACCCCTCCACTTT. Variable domain in full (rest from reference TRBV5-1 and TRBJ1-6): KAGVTQTPRYLIKTRGQQVTLSCSPISGHRSVSWYQQTPGQGLQFLFEYFSETQRNKGNFPGRFSGRQFSNSRSEMNVSTLELGDSALYLCASSLGDRLYSPLHFGNGTRLTVT.

On this clonotype itself: A much larger clone lies a single base off, so this may be a read error. V is TRBV5-1 and J is TRBJ1-5, with D possibly matching TRBD1 (5 bases). V was shortened by 4 bases and J by 12 bases, with 26 bases between the two germline ends. The CDR3 consists of 16 residues. In germline, CDR1 is SGHRS, CDR2 YFSETQ. CDR3 in DNA: TGCGCCAGCAGCCGAAATACCGACAGCAGTTATTCGGGCCAGCATTTT. This translates into CASSRNTDSSYSGQHF.

Sample share makes this clonotype medium-sized. This rearrangement joins TRBV20-1 to TRBJ1-2; a weak D match, TRBD1 (6 bases). The ends were cut back, 5 bases at V and 3 bases at J, with 10 bases in the middle. Germline CDR1 reads DFQATT; CDR2 reads SNEGSKA (reference sequence). The CDR3 consists of 12 residues. The DNA of the CDR3 is TGCAGTGCTGTTACAGGGTACTATGGCTACACCTTC. Amino acid sequence: CSAVTGYYGYTF.